The 17 T cell receptor beta chains below come from one sample, sequenced in a study of blood T cell repertoires in COVID-19. Libraries were prepared by immunoSEQ multiplex PCR; TCRdb keeps only in-frame clonotypes and omits some of them. The repertoire includes under 200,000 clones, 82% of them detected once, and 4% to 6.5% sits in the top ten. The specimen sequenced was PBMCs or T cells enriched from blood (not recorded which). These receptors came from a woman aged 55 to 70 with acute COVID-19.

V is TRBV23-1 and J is TRBJ1-4; possible D gene TRBD1, 6 bases. TRBV23-1 is an open reading frame whose function is uncertain. This CDR3 has 15 amino acids. The germline V and J ends were trimmed by 10 bases and 5 bases, with 20 bases remaining between them. CDR3 in DNA: TGCGCCATCGTTTTTTCAGGGGTGAAGAATGAAAAACTGTTTTTT. Amino acids: CAIVFSGVKNEKLFF.

This chain uses TRBV2 with TRBJ1-5; TRBD1 is a possible D gene (5 bases). CDR1 and CDR2 (germline): SNHLY, FYNNEI. The CDR3 contains 13 residues. The CDR3 DNA reads as TGTGCTGCGGGGGAAAATAGCAATCAGCCCCAGCATTTT. Translation: CAAGENSNQPQHF.

The chain links TRBV6-5 to TRBJ1-6, with TRBD1 as a possible D gene (5 bases). CDR3 length equals 14 residues. Germline CDR1 is MNHEY and CDR2 is SVGAGI. V was cut by 4 bases and J by 4 bases, with 8 bases left in between. Written as DNA, the CDR3 is TGTGCCAGCAGTTTGACAGCTTATAATTCACCCCTCCACTTT. As protein: CASSLTAYNSPLHF.

The chain employs TRBV6-2 or TRBV6-3 and TRBJ1-1; TRBD1 is a possible D gene (6 bases). The CDR3 runs to 17 residues. The V end lost 0 bases, the J end lost 3 bases, and 17 bases lay between the germline ends. Germline CDR1 MNHEY, CDR2 SVGEGT. CDR3 sequence (DNA): TGTGCCAGCAGTTACTCGAGCTCCAGGGGACGTTACACTGAAGCTTTCTTT. This translates into CASSYSSSRGRYTEAFF.

This clone was seen at least ten times. The chain couples TRBV4-2 to TRBJ1-5; D remains ambiguous. CDR3 length: 15 residues. The ends were cut back, 0 bases at V and 7 bases at J, with 13 bases in the middle. The germline gives CDR1 LGHNA, CDR2 YNFKEQ. The CDR3 DNA sequence: TGTGCCAGCAGCCAAGATATGGCCTACGGGCAGCCCCAGCATTTT. Amino acids: CASSQDMAYGQPQHF.

V usage is TRBV4-3 and J usage is TRBJ1-5, with 7 bases fitting TRBD1. CDR1 and CDR2 from the germline V gene are LGHNA and YSLEER. This CDR3 spans 14 amino acids. With V trimmed by 3 bases and J by 3 bases, 2 bases remained unmatched. This chain's CDR3 is CASSHGTDNQPQHF. The CDR3 nucleotides read TGCGCCAGCAGCCATGGGACAGACAATCAGCCCCAGCATTTT.

This chain uses TRBV2 with TRBJ2-5; no clear D. The CDR3 spans 12 residues. Looked up from germline, CDR1 is SNHLY and CDR2 is FYNNEI. V was trimmed by 11 bases and J by 4 bases, leaving 14 bases between them. Here the CDR3 DNA reads TGTGCCTGCGGCCCTTCGGGAGAGACCCAGTACTTC. Protein product: CACGPSGETQYF.

This chain joins TRBV7-9 and TRBJ2-2; 8 nucleotides match TRBD1. The CDR3 totals 16 residues. The V and J ends lost 5 bases and 3 bases, in that order; junction bases with no gene match: 8. CDR1 SEHNR and CDR2 FQNEAQ come from the germline V gene (reference sequence). CDR3 DNA: TGTGCCAGCAGCCCTCAGGGGGCCGGTGACACCGGGGAGCTGTTTTTT. Encoded protein: CASSPQGAGDTGELFF.

The V gene is TRBV10-3, the J gene TRBJ2-2; D may be TRBD1 (6 bases). With 8 bases removed from V and 0 bases from J, the gap between germline ends came to 13 bases. The CDR3 is made up of 15 amino acids. CDR1 ENHRY and CDR2 SYGVKD come from the germline V gene. The CDR3 loop is CAIGSGTTNTGELFF. CDR3 nucleotide sequence: TGTGCCATCGGATCCGGGACAACGAACACCGGGGAGCTGTTTTTT.

The chain has TRBV7-9 and TRBJ1-1, with a possible D match to TRBD1 (5 bases). Looked up from germline, CDR1 is SEHNR and CDR2 is FQNEAQ (reference sequence). The CDR3 sequence is 13 residues long. Trimming removed 4 bases from V and 4 bases from J, with 10 bases in between. CDR3 sequence: CASSWKRGTEAFF. CDR3 DNA sequence: TGTGCCAGCAGCTGGAAAAGGGGCACTGAAGCTTTCTTT.

The J gene is TRBJ2-5, the V gene TRBV5-4, with TRBD2 matching over 9 bases. There are 12 residues in the CDR3. Germline V CDR1 and CDR2: SGHNT, YYREEE (reference sequence). This CDR3 is CACGRATETQYF. DNA for the CDR3: TGTGCTTGCGGGAGGGCCACGGAGACCCAGTACTTC.

This clone was counted between two and nine times. The V call is TRBV11-2, the J call TRBJ1-2; no reliable D call. Germline V gene lookup returns CDR1 SGHAT and CDR2 FQNNGV. The CDR3 sequence is 15 residues long. V was shortened by 4 bases and J by 5 bases, with 17 bases between the two germline ends. The CDR3 DNA sequence: TGTGCCAGCAGCTCCCTACGGCGGGGAGGGTATGGCTACACCTTC. Translating gives CASSSLRRGGYGYTF.

With respect to this clone: Germline is not matched at one junction end, which may reflect a read error. V usage is TRBV4-1 and J usage is TRBJ1-1; D possibly corresponds to TRBD1 (5 bases). This CDR3 has 15 amino acids. Germline V gene data show CDR1 as MGHRA and CDR2 as YSYEKL. The CDR3 nucleotides are TGCGCCAGCAGCCATGATTTACCAGGGAACAATGAAGCTTTCTTT. This encodes CASSHDLPGNNEAFF.

The V call is TRBV18, the J call TRBJ2-3, with a possible D match to TRBD1 (7 bases). With 4 bases removed from V and 2 bases from J, the gap between germline ends came to 13 bases. CDR3 length: 15 amino acids. Germline V gives CDR1 KGHSH, CDR2 LQKENI. CDR3 sequence reads: CASSLRGENTDTQYF. As DNA, the CDR3 is TGTGCCAGCTCACTCAGGGGGGAAAACACAGATACGCAGTATTTT.

The chain recombines TRBV5-4 with TRBJ1-6; D gene uncertain. V lost 0 bases to trimming and J lost 6 bases, with 10 bases between them. This CDR3 region has 15 residues. The germline gives CDR1 SGHNT, CDR2 YYREEE (reference sequence). The CDR3 region has the DNA TGTGCCAGCAGCTTGGGTTCCGCCGGTAATTCACCCCTCCACTTT. This codes for CASSLGSAGNSPLHF. The variable domain in full, completed from reference TRBV5-4 and TRBJ1-6, reads ETGVTQSPTHLIKTRGQQVTLRCSSQSGHNTVSWYQQALGQGPQFIFQYYREEENGRGNFPPRFSGLQFPNYSSELNVNALELDDSALYLCASSLGSAGNSPLHFGNGTRLTVT.

The chain is built from TRBV11-2 and TRBJ1-5; 10 bases agree with TRBD1. V lost 5 bases and J lost 6; bases outside the gene matches: 7. CDR1 is SGHAT and CDR2 is FQNNGV in the germline V gene. The CDR3 is made up of 15 amino acids. The DNA of the CDR3 is TGTGCCAGCAGCACGGGACAGGGGCCAGGTCAGCCCCAGCATTTT. Translation gives CASSTGQGPGQPQHF.

The rearrangement uses TRBV4-3 and TRBJ2-1, with no clear D. V lost 1 base to trimming and J lost 3 bases, with 16 bases between them. CDR1 LGHNA and CDR2 YSLEER come from the germline V gene. The CDR3 is 17 amino acids. DNA for the CDR3: TGCGCCAGCAGCCAAGTCAAGGCGGCTAGAGGCTACAATGAGCAGTTCTTC. Protein: CASSQVKAARGYNEQFF.